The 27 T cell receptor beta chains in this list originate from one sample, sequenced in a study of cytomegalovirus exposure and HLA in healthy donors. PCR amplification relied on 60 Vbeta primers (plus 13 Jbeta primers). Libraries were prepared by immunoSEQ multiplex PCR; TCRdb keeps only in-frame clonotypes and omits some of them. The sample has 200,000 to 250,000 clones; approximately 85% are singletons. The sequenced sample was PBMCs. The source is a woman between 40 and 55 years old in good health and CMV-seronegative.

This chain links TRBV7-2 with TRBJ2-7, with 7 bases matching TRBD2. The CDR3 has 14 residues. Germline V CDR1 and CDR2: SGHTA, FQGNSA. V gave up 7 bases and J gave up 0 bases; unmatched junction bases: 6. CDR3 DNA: TGTGCCAGCACCGGTGGCGGGAGCTCCTACGAGCAGTACTTC. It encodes CASTGGGSSYEQYF. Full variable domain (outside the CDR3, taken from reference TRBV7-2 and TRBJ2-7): GAGVSQSPSNKVTEKGKDVELRCDPISGHTALYWYRQSLGQGLEFLIYFQGNSAPDKSGLPSDRFSAERTGGSVSTLTIQRTQQEDSAVYLCASTGGGSSYEQYFGPGTRLTVT.

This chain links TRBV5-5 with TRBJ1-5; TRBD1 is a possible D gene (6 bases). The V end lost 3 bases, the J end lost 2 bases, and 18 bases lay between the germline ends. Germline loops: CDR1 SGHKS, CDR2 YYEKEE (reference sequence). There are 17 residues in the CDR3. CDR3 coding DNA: TGTGCCAGCAGCTCGGGCTCAACAGGGTACGGCAATCAGCCCCAGCATTTT. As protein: CASSSGSTGYGNQPQHF.

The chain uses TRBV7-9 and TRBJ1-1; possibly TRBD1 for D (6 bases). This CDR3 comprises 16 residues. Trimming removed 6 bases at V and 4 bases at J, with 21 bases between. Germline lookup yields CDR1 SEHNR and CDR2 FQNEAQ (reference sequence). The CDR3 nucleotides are TGTGCCAGCAGTTCGGCGGTAGCAGGGGATGGCACTGAAGCTTTCTTT. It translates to CASSSAVAGDGTEAFF.

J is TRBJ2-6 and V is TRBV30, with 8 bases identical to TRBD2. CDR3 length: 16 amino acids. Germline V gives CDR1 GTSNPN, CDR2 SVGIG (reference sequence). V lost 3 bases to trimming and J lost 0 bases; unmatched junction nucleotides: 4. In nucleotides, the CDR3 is TGTGCCTGGAGCTCGGGAGGGCCCTCTGGGGCCAACGTCCTGACTTTC. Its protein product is CAWSSGGPSGANVLTF.

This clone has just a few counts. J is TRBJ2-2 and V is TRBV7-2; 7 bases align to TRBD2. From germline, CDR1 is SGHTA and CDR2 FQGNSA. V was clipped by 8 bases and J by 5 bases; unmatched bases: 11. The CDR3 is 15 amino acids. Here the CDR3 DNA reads TGTGCCAGCTTGTTGGGGGGGTCTGCGACCGGGGAGCTGTTTTTT. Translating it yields CASLLGGSATGELFF. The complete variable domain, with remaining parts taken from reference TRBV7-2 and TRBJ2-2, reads GAGVSQSPSNKVTEKGKDVELRCDPISGHTALYWYRQSLGQGLEFLIYFQGNSAPDKSGLPSDRFSAERTGGSVSTLTIQRTQQEDSAVYLCASLLGGSATGELFFGEGSRLTVL.

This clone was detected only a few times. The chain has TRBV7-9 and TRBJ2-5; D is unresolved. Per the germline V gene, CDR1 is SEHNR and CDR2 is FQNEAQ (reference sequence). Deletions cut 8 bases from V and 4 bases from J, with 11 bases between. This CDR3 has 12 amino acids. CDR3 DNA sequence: TGTGCCAGCGGCGGAGAAGCAGAGACCCAGTACTTC. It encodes CASGGEAETQYF.

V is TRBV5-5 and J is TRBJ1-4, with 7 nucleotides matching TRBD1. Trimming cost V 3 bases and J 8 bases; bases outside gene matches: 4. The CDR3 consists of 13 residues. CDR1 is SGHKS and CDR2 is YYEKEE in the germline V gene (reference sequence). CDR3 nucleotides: TGTGCCAGCAGCTCAGCGACAGGGGAAAAACTGTTTTTT. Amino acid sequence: CASSSATGEKLFF.

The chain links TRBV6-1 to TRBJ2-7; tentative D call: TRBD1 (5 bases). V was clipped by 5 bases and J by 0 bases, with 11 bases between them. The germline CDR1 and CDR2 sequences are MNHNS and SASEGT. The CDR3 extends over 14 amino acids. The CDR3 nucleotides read TGTGCCAGCAGTATTTCAGGGTTCTCCTACGAGCAGTACTTC. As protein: CASSISGFSYEQYF.

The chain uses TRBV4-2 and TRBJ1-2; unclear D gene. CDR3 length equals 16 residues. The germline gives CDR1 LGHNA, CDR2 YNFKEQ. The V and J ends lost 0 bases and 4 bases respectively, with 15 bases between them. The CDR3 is CASSQEVREASYGYTF. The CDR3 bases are TGTGCCAGCAGCCAAGAAGTCCGAGAAGCTAGCTATGGCTACACCTTC.

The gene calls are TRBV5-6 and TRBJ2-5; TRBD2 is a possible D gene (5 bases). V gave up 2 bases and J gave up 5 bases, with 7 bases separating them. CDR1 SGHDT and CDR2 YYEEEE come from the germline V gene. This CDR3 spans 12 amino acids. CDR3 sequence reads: CASSLRGETQYF. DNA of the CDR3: TGTGCCAGCAGCTTAAGAGGGGAGACCCAGTACTTC.

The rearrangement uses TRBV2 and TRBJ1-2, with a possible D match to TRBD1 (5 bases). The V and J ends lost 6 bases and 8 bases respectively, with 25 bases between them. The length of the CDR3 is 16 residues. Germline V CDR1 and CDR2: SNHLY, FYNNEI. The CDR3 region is CASRTESSDRLDGYTF. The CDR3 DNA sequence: TGTGCCAGCAGGACTGAGTCTTCCGACAGATTGGACGGCTACACCTTC. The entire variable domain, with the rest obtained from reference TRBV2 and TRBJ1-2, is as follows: EPEVTQTPSHQVTQMGQEVILRCVPISNHLYFYWYRQILGQKVEFLVSFYNNEISEKSEIFDDQFSVERPDGSNFTLKIRSTKLEDSAMYFCASRTESSDRLDGYTFGSGTRLTVV.

The CDR3 DNA reads TGTGCCAGCAGTTTCGGCCCCGCGGTTGAGCAGTTCTTC. The encoded protein is CASSFGPAVEQFF. The chain employs TRBV6-5 and TRBJ2-1; no clear D gene. Trimming took 4 bases from V and 9 from J, leaving 13 bases between them. There are 13 residues in the CDR3. CDR1 and CDR2 (germline): MNHEY, SVGAGI.

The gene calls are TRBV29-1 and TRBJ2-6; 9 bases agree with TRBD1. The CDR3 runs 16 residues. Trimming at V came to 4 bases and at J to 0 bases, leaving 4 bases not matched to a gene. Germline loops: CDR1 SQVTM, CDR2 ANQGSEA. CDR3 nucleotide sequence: TGCAGCGTTGTAGGGACAGGGTTCTCTGGGGCCAACGTCCTGACTTTC. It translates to CSVVGTGFSGANVLTF.

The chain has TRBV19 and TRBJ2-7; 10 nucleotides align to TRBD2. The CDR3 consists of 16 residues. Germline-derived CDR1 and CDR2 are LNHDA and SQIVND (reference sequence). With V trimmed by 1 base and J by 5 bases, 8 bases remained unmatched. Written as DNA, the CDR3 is TGTGCCAGTAGTATAGGACGGGGACTAGCGAAGGACGAGCAGTACTTC. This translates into CASSIGRGLAKDEQYF.

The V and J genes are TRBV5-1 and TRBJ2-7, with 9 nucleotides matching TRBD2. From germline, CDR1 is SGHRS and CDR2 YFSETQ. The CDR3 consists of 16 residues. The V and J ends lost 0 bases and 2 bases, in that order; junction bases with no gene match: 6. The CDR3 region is CASSLGGLAPTYEQYF. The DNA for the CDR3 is TGCGCCAGCAGCTTGGGTGGACTAGCGCCTACCTACGAGCAGTACTTC. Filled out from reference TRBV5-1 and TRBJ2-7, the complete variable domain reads KAGVTQTPRYLIKTRGQQVTLSCSPISGHRSVSWYQQTPGQGLQFLFEYFSETQRNKGNFPGRFSGRQFSNSRSEMNVSTLELGDSALYLCASSLGGLAPTYEQYFGPGTRLTVT.

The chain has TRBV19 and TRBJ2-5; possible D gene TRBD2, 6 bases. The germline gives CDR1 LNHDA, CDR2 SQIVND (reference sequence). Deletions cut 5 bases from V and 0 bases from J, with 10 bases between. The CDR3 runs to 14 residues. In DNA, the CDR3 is TGTGCCAGTAGTGCGGGGTACTACCAAGAGACCCAGTACTTC. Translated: CASSAGYYQETQYF.

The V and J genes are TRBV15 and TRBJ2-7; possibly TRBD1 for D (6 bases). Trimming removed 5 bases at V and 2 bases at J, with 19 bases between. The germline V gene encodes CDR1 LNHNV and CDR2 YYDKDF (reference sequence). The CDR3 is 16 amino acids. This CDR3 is CATSGASTGATYEQYF. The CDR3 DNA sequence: TGTGCCACCAGCGGGGCTTCGACAGGCGCAACCTACGAGCAGTACTTC.

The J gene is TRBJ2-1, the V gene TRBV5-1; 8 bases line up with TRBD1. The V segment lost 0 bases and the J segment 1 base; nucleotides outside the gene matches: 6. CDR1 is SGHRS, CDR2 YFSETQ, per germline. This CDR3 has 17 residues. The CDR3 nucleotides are TGCGCCAGCAGCTTGGCCTGGGGGACAGGATCCTACAATGAGCAGTTCTTC. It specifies CASSLAWGTGSYNEQFF.

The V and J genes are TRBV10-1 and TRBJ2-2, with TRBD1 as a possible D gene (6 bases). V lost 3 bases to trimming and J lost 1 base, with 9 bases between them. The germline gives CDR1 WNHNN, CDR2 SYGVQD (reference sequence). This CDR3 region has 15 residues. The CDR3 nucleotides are TGCGCCAGCAGTGAAGGGACATTGAACACCGGGGAGCTGTTTTTT. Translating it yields CASSEGTLNTGELFF.

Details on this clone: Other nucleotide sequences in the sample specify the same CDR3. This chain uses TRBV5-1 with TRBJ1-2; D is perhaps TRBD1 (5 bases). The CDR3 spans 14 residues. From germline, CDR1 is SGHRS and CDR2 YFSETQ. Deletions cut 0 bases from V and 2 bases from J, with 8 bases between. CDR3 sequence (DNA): TGCGCCAGCAGCTTGGGGCAGGGAAACTATGGCTACACCTTC. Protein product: CASSLGQGNYGYTF.

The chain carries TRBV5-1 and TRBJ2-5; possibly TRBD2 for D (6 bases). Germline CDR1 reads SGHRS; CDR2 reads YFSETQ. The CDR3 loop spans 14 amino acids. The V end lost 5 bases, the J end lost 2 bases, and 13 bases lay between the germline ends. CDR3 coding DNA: TGCGCCAGCAGGGAGGGGACCCTTCAAGAGACCCAGTACTTC. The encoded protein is CASREGTLQETQYF.

The CDR3 loop reads CASGLVHQSLTGFSNQPQHF. Written as DNA, the CDR3 is TGTGCTAGTGGTTTGGTACACCAATCCCTTACAGGGTTTAGCAATCAGCCCCAGCATTTT. The chain combines TRBV12-5 with TRBJ1-5, with D perhaps matching TRBD1 (6 bases). Trimming took off 0 bases at V and 0 bases at J, with 21 bases between the two ends. The germline CDR1 and CDR2 sequences are LGHNT and FRNRAP. This CDR3 comprises 20 residues.

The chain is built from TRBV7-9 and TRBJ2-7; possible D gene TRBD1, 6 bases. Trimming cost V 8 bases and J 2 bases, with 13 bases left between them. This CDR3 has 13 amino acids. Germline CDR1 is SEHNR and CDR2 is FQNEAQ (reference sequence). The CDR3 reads CASATGNAYEQYF. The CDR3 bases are TGTGCCAGCGCGACAGGAAACGCCTACGAGCAGTACTTC.

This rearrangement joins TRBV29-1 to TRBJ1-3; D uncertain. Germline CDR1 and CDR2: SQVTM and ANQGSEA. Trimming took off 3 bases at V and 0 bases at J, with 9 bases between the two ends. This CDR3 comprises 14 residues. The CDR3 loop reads CSVDSGPSGNTIYF. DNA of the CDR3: TGCAGCGTTGACAGCGGGCCCTCTGGAAACACCATATATTTT.

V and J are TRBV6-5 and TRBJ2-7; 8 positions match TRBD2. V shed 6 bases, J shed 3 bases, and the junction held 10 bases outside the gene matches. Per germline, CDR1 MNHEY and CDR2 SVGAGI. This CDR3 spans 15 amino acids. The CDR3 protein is CASRPQAGAVYEQYF. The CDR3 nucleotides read TGTGCCAGCAGGCCCCAAGCGGGAGCAGTCTACGAGCAGTACTTC.

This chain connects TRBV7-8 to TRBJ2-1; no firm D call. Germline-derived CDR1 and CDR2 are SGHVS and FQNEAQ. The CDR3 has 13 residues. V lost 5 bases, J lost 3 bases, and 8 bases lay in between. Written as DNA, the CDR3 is TGTGCCAGCAGCATTCTAGACTACAATGAGCAGTTCTTC. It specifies CASSILDYNEQFF.

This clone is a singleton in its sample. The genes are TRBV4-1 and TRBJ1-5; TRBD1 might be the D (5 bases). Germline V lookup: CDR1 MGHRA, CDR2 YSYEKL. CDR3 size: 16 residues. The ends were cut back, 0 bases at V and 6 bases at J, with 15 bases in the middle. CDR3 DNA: TGCGCCAGCAGCCAAGAAGGATTTCAGGGTCTTCAGCCCCAGCATTTT. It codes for CASSQEGFQGLQPQHF.